The clone carrying this TCR beta chain has a handful of counts. Antigen unknown. These data come from a study of esophageal squamous cell carcinoma under preoperative chemotherapy. Study outcomes and limitations: After treatment, tumor-infiltrating lymphocytes seemed to come partly from incoming peripheral T cells, not only local changes.

Time point in this sample: before preoperative PTX-NDP chemotherapy. Preoperative chemotherapy with paclitaxel-nedaplatin was given to patients before surgery. One entry per CDR3 protein, called by TCRdb with MiXCR from the PCR reads. Among about 16,000 distinct CDR3 sequences listed, less than 60% were seen once. The CDR3 length is 14 residues. The germline gives CDR1 SGHTA, CDR2 FQGNSA. This clonotype originated in a human donor with esophageal squamous cell carcinoma. The donor label of this sample is uncertain. V usage is TRBV7-2 and J usage is TRBJ2-1, with TRBD1 matching 11 bases. Judging by the DNA end, TRBJ2-7 fits better; the J call may be wrong. Sample acquisition took place from a patient given preoperative chemotherapy. The CDR3 DNA follows: TGTGCCAGCAGCGAGGGACAGGGGGGCTACGAGCAGTACTTC. Translated: CASSEGQGGYEQYF.